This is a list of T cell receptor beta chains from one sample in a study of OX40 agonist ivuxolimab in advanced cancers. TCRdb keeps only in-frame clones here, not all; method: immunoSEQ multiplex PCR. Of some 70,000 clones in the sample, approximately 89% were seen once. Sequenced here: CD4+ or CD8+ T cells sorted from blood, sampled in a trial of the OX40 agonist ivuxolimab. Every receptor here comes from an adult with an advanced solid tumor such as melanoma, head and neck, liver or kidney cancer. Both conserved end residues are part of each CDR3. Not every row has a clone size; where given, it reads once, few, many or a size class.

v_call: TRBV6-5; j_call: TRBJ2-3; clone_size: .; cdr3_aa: CASSSPLGLSRDTQYF
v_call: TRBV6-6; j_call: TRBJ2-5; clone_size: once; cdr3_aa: CASRRGAGQETQYF
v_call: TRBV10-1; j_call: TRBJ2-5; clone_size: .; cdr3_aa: CASSESEQKETQYF
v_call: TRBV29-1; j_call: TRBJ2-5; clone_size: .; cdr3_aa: CSVISAETQYF
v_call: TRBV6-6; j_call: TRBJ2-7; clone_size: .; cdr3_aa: CASSRGGDEGYEQYF
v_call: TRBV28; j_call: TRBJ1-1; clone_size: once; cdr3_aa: CASSLPVNTEAFF
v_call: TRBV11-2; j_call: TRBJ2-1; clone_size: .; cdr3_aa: CASTHRSYNEQFF
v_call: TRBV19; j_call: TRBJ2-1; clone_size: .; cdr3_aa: CATGTQTYNEQFF
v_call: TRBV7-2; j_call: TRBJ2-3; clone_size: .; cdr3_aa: CASSLEGSSTDTQYF
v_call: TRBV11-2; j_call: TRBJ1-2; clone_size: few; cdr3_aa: CASSFRQGWYYGYTF
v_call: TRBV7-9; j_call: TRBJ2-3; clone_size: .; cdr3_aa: CASSPGSDTQYF
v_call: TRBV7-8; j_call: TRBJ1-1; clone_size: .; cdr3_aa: CASRFTGDTEAFF
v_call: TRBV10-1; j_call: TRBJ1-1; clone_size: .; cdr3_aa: CASSEPGGGTEAFF
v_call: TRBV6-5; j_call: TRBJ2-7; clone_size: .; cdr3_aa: CASSYSGIYEQYF
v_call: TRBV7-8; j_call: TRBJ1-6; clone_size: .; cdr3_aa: CASSLNRGDSPLHF
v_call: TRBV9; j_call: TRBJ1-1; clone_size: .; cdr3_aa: CASSVAIGPNTEAFF
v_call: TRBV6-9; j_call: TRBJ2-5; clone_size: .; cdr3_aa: CANSRSNRYQETQYF
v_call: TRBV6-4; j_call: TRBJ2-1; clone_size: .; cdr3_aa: CASSEGGVSEQFF
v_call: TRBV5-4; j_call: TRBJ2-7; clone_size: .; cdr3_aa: CASSLTSGRAGRYF
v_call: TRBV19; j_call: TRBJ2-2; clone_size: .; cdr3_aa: CASSPRDRGFSFAGELFF
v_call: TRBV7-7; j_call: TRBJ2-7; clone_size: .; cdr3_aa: CASSPDREGEQYF
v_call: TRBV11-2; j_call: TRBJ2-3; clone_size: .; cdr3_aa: CASSTSRDSQLSDTQYF